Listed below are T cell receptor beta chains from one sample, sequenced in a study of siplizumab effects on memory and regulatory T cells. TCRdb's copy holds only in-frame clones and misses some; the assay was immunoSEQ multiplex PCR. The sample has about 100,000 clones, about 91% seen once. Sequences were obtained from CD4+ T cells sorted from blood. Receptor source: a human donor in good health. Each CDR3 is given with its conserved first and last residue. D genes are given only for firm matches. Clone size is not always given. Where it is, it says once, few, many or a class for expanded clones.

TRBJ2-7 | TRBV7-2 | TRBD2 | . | TGTGCCAGCAGCTTAGTTGGGACTAGCGGCTACGAGCAGTACTTC | CASSLVGTSGYEQYF
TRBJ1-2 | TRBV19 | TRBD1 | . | TGTGCCAGTATCCCGGGACAGGGTGACCAGGGCTACACCTTC | CASIPGQGDQGYTF
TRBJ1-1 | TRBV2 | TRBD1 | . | TGTGCCAGCAGCATAGGACAGGTCGAGAACACTGAAGCTTTCTTT | CASSIGQVENTEAFF
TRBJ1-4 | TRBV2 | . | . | TGTGCCAGCGCGGAGGGGGGAGCGGAAAAACTGTTTTTT | CASAEGGAEKLFF
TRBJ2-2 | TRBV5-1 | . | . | TGCGCCAGCAGCTACAGGGTTACAACGAACACCGGGGAGCTGTTTTTT | CASSYRVTTNTGELFF
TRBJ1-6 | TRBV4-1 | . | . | TGCGCCAGCAGCCAAGATGGCCGGAGCTCCTATAATTCACCCCTCCACTTT | CASSQDGRSSYNSPLHF
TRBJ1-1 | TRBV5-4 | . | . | TGTGCCAGCAGTTTAAAGGCAGGGAACACTGAAGCTTTCTTT | CASSLKAGNTEAFF
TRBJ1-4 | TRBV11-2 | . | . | TGTGCCAGCAGCTTAGAATCCCGCGAAAAACTGTTTTTT | CASSLESREKLFF
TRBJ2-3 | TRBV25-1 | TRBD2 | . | TGTGCCAGCCGCGCCGGGGGGGTTCGCACAGATACGCAGTATTTT | CASRAGGVRTDTQYF
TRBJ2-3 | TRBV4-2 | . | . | TGTGCCAGCAGCTTTACCCCGGGACTCCCTTTGGATACGCAGTATTTT | CASSFTPGLPLDTQYF
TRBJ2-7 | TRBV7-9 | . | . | TGTGCCAGCAGCTCGATCTCCTCTTATGAGAGCGAGCAGTACTTC | CASSSISSYESEQYF
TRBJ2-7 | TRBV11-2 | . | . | TGTGCCAGCAGCTTTGCTACTGGGGGAACCTACGAGCAGTACTTC | CASSFATGGTYEQYF
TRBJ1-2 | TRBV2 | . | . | TGTGCCAGCAGTGAAGGGGAAAACTATGGCTACACCTTC | CASSEGENYGYTF
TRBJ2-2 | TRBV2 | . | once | TGTGCCAGCCGACAAGAAAAAGCCACCGGGGAGCTGTTTTTT | CASRQEKATGELFF
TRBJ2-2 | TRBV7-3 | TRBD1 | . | TGTGCCAGCAGCTTAGGAGACAGGGGGCACACCGGGGAGCTGTTTTTT | CASSLGDRGHTGELFF
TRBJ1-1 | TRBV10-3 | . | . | TGTGCCATCAGTGATTCTGTTGGGGGAACTGAAGCTTTCTTT | CAISDSVGGTEAFF
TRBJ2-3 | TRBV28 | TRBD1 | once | TGTGCCGGCGGTCGAGGGACAGGGAGATCAGATACGCAGTATTTT | CAGGRGTGRSDTQYF
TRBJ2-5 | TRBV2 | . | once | TGTGCCAGCAGTGGACTAGTCTTCCAAGAGACCCAGTACTTC | CASSGLVFQETQYF
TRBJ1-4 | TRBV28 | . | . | TGTGCCAGCTCAGTTTCCCTAGGTAATGAAAAACTGTTTTTT | CASSVSLGNEKLFF
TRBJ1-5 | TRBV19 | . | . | TGTGCCAGTAGTAAATCGACAGGTAATCAGCCCCAGCATTTT | CASSKSTGNQPQHF
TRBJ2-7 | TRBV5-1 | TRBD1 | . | TGCGCCAGCAGTCCCCGGGACAGGGGAGGTTCGTACGAGCAGTACTTC | CASSPRDRGGSYEQYF
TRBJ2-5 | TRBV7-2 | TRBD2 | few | TGTGCCAGCACTCTAGCGGGAGAGACCCAGTACTTC | CASTLAGETQYF
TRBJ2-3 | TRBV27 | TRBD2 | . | TGTGCCAGCAGTTTTCTAGCGGCGTCCACAGATACGCAGTATTTT | CASSFLAASTDTQYF
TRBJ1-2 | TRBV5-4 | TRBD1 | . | TGTGCCAGCAGCGTGGGACAGGGGGTAACTGACTATGGCTACACCTTC | CASSVGQGVTDYGYTF
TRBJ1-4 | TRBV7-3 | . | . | TGTGCCAGCAGCCCCCCGACGTATGAAAAACTGTTTTTT | CASSPPTYEKLFF
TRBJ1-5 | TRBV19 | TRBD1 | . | TGTGCCAGTAGTACCCCCGGACAGGGTTCCAATCAGCCCCAGCATTTT | CASSTPGQGSNQPQHF
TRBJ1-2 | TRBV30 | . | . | TGTGCCTGGAGTGTAGCCAGTTTTAACTATGGCTACACCTTC | CAWSVASFNYGYTF
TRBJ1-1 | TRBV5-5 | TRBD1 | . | TGTGCCAGCAGCTGGGAAGGGGGCCTAAACACTGAAGCTTTCTTT | CASSWEGGLNTEAFF
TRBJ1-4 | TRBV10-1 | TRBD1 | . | TGCGCCAGCTCGGACAGGGGGAGTGAAAAACTGTTTTTT | CASSDRGSEKLFF
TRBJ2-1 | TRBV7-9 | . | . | TGTGCCAGCAGCTTAGGATCCTACAATGAGCAGTTCTTC | CASSLGSYNEQFF
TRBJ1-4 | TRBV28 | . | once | TGTGCCAGCAGTTTGGGGGACACCTCTAATGAAAAACTGTTTTTT | CASSLGDTSNEKLFF
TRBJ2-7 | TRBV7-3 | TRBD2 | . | TGTGCCAGCAGCTTTGCTAGCGGGGGTTACGAGCAGTACTTC | CASSFASGGYEQYF
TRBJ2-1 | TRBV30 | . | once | TGTGCCTGGAGTGTACTGGGACCCCCAGTCGACCACAATGAGCAGTTCTTC | CAWSVLGPPVDHNEQFF
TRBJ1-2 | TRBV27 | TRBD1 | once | TGTGCCAGCAGTTTATACCAGGGGGGGTATGGCTACACCTTC | CASSLYQGGYGYTF
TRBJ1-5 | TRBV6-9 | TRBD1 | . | TGTGCCAGCACCAAAGGGGGCAGCGCAAATCAGCCCCAGCATTTT | CASTKGGSANQPQHF
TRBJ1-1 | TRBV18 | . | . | TGTGCCAGCTCCCTGAACAAGAACACTGAAGCTTTCTTT | CASSLNKNTEAFF
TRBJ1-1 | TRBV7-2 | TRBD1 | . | TGTGCCAGCAGCTTAGATAACAGGGGGAACACTGAAGCTTTCTTT | CASSLDNRGNTEAFF
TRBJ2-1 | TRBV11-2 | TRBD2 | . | TGTGCCAGCGGCGAGGGGACTACCCGAGCCGATGAGCAGTTCTTC | CASGEGTTRADEQFF
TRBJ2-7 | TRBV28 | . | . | TGTGCCAGCAGTTCCCCAGGGGAGAAAACCTACGAGCAGTACTTC | CASSSPGEKTYEQYF
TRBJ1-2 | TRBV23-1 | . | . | TGCGCCAGCAGTCCTACCGTGTGTAACGGGTCGATTAACTATGGCTACACCTTC | CASSPTVCNGSINYGYTF
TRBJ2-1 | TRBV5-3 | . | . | TGTGCCAGAAGCTCGGGGTCCGACAATGAGCAGTTCTTC | CARSSGSDNEQFF
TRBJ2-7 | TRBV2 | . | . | TGTGCCAGCAGTGCCTACGAGCAGTACTTC | CASSAYEQYF
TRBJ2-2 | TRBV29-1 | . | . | TGCAGCGTTTTTGGGCAGGGTGGGTCCGGGGAGCTGTTTTTT | CSVFGQGGSGELFF
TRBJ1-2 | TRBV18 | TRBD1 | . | TGTGCCAGCTCACCACAGCGGACGGGACAGGGTTATGGCTACACCTTC | CASSPQRTGQGYGYTF
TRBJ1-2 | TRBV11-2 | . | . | TGTGCCAGCAGCTTAGGTGGCTACACCTTC | CASSLGGYTF
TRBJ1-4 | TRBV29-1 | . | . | TGCAGCGTTGAAGGACAGGTCGAAAAACTGTTTTTT | CSVEGQVEKLFF